This T cell receptor (beta chain) emerged from a study of response to subunit inactivated influenza vaccine (dated by TCRdb to 2016 to 2019). About the study as a whole: The study used deep quantitative T cell receptor repertoire profiling to track responses to a trivalent subunit inactivated influenza vaccine.

By sample share, this clonotype is medium-sized (0.01 to 0.1%). Its antigen remains unidentified. One base away there is no much larger clone; base qualities are not given. The full study reports these points: It was suggested by the authors that each seasonal influenza vaccination may recruit only a limited number of new T cells.

To prepare the library, RT-PCR was applied. Data came from an Illumina HiSeq 2500. The raw public reads went through TCRdb reprocessing: fastp at Q25, MiXCR clone calling, in-frame beta chains kept. When rows share a CDR3 protein, they turn into one entry using the most common DNA and genes. Within this sample are fewer than 400,000 distinct CDR3 sequences, with roughly a fifth of them counted one time only. The top ten clones comprise roughly 10% of the sample. The junction carries 8 bases between V and J, which are trimmed by 3 bases and 0 bases respectively. The CDR3 contains 15 residues, cysteine and phenylalanine counted. Only CDR3 DNA is held: 45 bases, read in frame from base 1. As encoded in the germline V gene, CDR1 is MDHEN while CDR2 is SYDVKM.

This sequence originates from a man aged 45 to 70 who received an inactivated influenza vaccine. Donor details come from another sample of the same person, matched by shared clones. This sample comprised PBMCs from blood, obtained 21 months after vaccination. The chain is encoded by TRBV28 joined to TRBJ1-4; the D segment cannot be called with confidence. This receptor has the CDR3 CASSFRSATNEKLFF. The nucleotides read TGTGCCAGCAGTTTCAGGTCGGCAACTAATGAAAAACTGTTTTTT.